Presented here are 20 T cell receptor beta chains from one specimen sequenced in a study of T cell responses to AZD1222 COVID-19 vaccine. Clones were sequenced by immunoSEQ multiplex PCR, and TCRdb holds only the in-frame ones, with some missing. This sample carries about 140,000 clones, approximately 86% of them seen once, and the ten largest clones take around 3.5%. Sequenced here: peripheral blood, sampled on day 0 of AZD1222 vaccination. Every receptor here comes from an adult in good health.

The chain combines TRBV18 with TRBJ2-1; D is undetermined. V was shortened by 6 bases and J by 4 bases, with 16 bases between the two germline ends. The CDR3 is made up of 15 amino acids. The germline gives CDR1 KGHSH, CDR2 LQKENI. The CDR3: CASSPLLDPYNEQFF. The CDR3 bases are TGTGCCAGCTCGCCTCTCCTGGACCCGTACAATGAGCAGTTCTTC.

The chain uses TRBV19 and TRBJ1-2, with no clear D. Germline lookup yields CDR1 LNHDA and CDR2 SQIVND (reference sequence). CDR3 size: 15 residues. The V end lost 4 bases, the J end lost 3 bases, and 15 bases lay between the germline ends. The CDR3 DNA reads TGTGCCAGTAGTACGCAAACTGGGGTAGACTATGGCTACACCTTC. This codes for CASSTQTGVDYGYTF.

The V and J genes are TRBV6-2 or TRBV6-3 and TRBJ2-3, with no clear D. CDR1 and CDR2 from the germline V gene are MNHEY and SVGEGT. Trimming removed 4 bases at V and 3 bases at J, with 5 bases between. This CDR3 comprises 12 residues. CDR3 nucleotides: TGTGCCAGCAGTTTCCAGACAGATACGCAGTATTTT. Amino acids: CASSFQTDTQYF.

In this sample, this clone turned up a few times. The gene calls are TRBV5-4 and TRBJ1-4; D is unresolved. With 0 bases removed from V and 8 bases from J, the gap between germline ends came to 11 bases. Looked up from germline, CDR1 is SGHNT and CDR2 is YYREEE (reference sequence). This CDR3 is 14 amino acids long. In nucleotides, the CDR3 is TGTGCCAGCAGCTTGGATCGTACGGAGGAAAAACTGTTTTTT. Amino acids: CASSLDRTEEKLFF.

The V gene is TRBV7-2, the J gene TRBJ2-3; 8 bases map to TRBD1. Germline values: CDR1 SGHTA, CDR2 FQGNSA. Germline trimming cut 4 bases from V and 6 bases from J; bases unmatched to any gene: 9. The CDR3 contains 15 residues. CDR3 DNA: TGTGCCAGCAGCTACCCAGGGGGCGCGGCGGATACGCAGTATTTT. Its protein product is CASSYPGGAADTQYF.

The CDR3 coding sequence is TGTGCCAGCAGTTTTACCTTTAACACCGGGGAGCTGTTTTTT. This codes for CASSFTFNTGELFF. The chain recombines TRBV27 with TRBJ2-2, with D unresolved. The CDR3 sequence is 14 residues long. Germline V gene lookup returns CDR1 MNHEY and CDR2 SMNVEV (reference sequence). The germline V and J ends were trimmed by 3 bases and 2 bases, with 7 bases remaining between them.

The chain links TRBV15 to TRBJ1-4; D possibly corresponds to TRBD1 (5 bases). V lost 0 bases and J 7 bases, leaving 15 bases between the germline ends. This CDR3 has 16 amino acids. Germline loops: CDR1 LNHNV, CDR2 YYDKDF (reference sequence). The CDR3 region has the DNA TGTGCCACCAGCAGAGATTTTGCGGGGGGGTCTGAAAAACTGTTTTTT. The encoded protein is CATSRDFAGGSEKLFF.

The chain uses TRBV5-1 and TRBJ1-2, with D unclear. Trimming stripped 1 base from V and 6 bases from J, with 1 base between. The CDR3 has 10 residues. Germline loops: CDR1 SGHRS, CDR2 YFSETQ. CDR3 nucleotide sequence: TGCGCCAGCAGCTTGAATGGCTACACCTTC. Translated: CASSLNGYTF.

The V call is TRBV11-2, the J call TRBJ2-7, with 7 bases fitting TRBD1. V shed 0 bases and J 1 base; nucleotides not matched to a gene: 3. The CDR3 sequence is 15 residues long. The germline gives CDR1 SGHAT, CDR2 FQNNGV. The CDR3: CASSLDGTESYEQYF. In DNA, the CDR3 is TGTGCCAGCAGCTTAGACGGGACAGAATCCTACGAGCAGTACTTC.

This chain uses TRBV7-9 with TRBJ2-3; D might be TRBD1 (6 bases). Germline CDR1 reads SEHNR; CDR2 reads FQNEAQ (reference sequence). The germline V and J ends were trimmed by 4 bases and 6 bases, with 14 bases remaining between them. The CDR3 contains 14 residues. The CDR3 coding sequence is TGTGCCAGCAGCTCCGCAGGGGCTGTGGATACGCAGTATTTT. The encoded protein is CASSSAGAVDTQYF.

This clone was counted a single time. This chain links TRBV6-6 with TRBJ2-7, with no clear D. This CDR3 has 13 residues. Germline CDR1 is MNHNY and CDR2 is SVGAGI (reference sequence). Between the trimmed V and J ends, which lost 2 bases and 3 bases, there was a span of 8 bases. The CDR3 is CASSYDKNYEQYF. Written as DNA, the CDR3 is TGTGCCAGCAGTTACGACAAGAACTACGAGCAGTACTTC.

This clone was observed once. V gene TRBV28 combines with J gene TRBJ2-4; no reliable D call. This CDR3 comprises 14 residues. The germline V gene has CDR1 MDHEN and CDR2 SYDVKM. V was trimmed by 6 bases and J by 5 bases, leaving 14 bases between them. CDR3 in DNA: TGTGCCAGCAGCGCCGGAGTGGCCCAAAACATTCAGTACTTC. The encoded protein is CASSAGVAQNIQYF.

The V call is TRBV20-1, the J call TRBJ2-1, with D hard to call. The length of the CDR3 is 13 residues. The germline gives CDR1 DFQATT, CDR2 SNEGSKA (reference sequence). Deletions cut 3 bases from V and 9 bases from J, with 15 bases between. The CDR3 is CSASRPPPSEQFF. The CDR3 nucleotides are TGCAGTGCTAGTAGGCCCCCCCCGAGTGAGCAGTTCTTC.

The chain is built from TRBV5-1 and TRBJ1-4; D is undetermined. Germline V gene sequence: CDR1 SGHRS, CDR2 YFSETQ. CDR3 length: 13 amino acids. The V gene lost 1 base and the J gene lost 5 bases, with 6 bases spanning the gap. CDR3 DNA: TGCGCCAGCAGCTTGTCGTGGAATGAAAAACTGTTTTTT. This sequence encodes CASSLSWNEKLFF.

This rearrangement joins TRBV27 to TRBJ1-2; 12 bases line up with TRBD1. V was clipped by 7 bases and J by 4 bases; unmatched bases: 16. The CDR3 covers 18 residues. CDR1 and CDR2 from the germline V gene are MNHEY and SMNVEV (reference sequence). CDR3 region: CASIHSLSRDRGPYGYTF. CDR3 bases: TGTGCCAGCATACATAGCCTTAGTAGGGACAGGGGGCCCTATGGCTACACCTTC.

The chain uses TRBV28 and TRBJ1-2; 12 bases match TRBD1. This CDR3 spans 15 amino acids. Germline assignment: CDR1 MDHEN and CDR2 SYDVKM. V lost 3 bases and J lost 4; bases outside the gene matches: 3. The CDR3 spells CASSLGDRGLYGYTF. CDR3 nucleotides: TGTGCCAGCAGTTTGGGGGACAGGGGGCTCTATGGCTACACCTTC.

The genes are TRBV6-6 and TRBJ2-1; maybe TRBD2 (7 bases). The CDR3 is 15 residues long. Trimming removed 5 bases from V and 5 bases from J, with 16 bases in between. Per germline, CDR1 MNHNY and CDR2 SVGAGI (reference sequence). The CDR3 reads CASSPWGGEDNEQFF. In DNA form, the CDR3 reads TGTGCCAGCAGTCCTTGGGGGGGCGAGGACAATGAGCAGTTCTTC.

The V gene is TRBV28, the J gene TRBJ2-7, with 7 bases aligning to TRBD2. V dropped 2 bases and J dropped 2; count of bases not matched to a gene: 3. The CDR3 loop spans 14 amino acids. The germline CDR1 and CDR2 sequences are MDHEN and SYDVKM. CDR3 protein: CASSLGGGTYEQYF. DNA for the CDR3: TGTGCCAGCAGTTTAGGGGGGGGTACCTACGAGCAGTACTTC.

The gene calls are TRBV16 and TRBJ1-2; TRBD1 aligns across 7 bases. The germline gives CDR1 KGHSY, CDR2 FQNENV. The V gene end was trimmed by 6 bases and the J gene end by 4 bases; junction bases not matched to a gene: 8. The CDR3 spans 14 residues. The CDR3 reads CASSPQGGGYGYTF. The DNA of the CDR3 is TGTGCCAGCAGTCCTCAGGGGGGAGGCTATGGCTACACCTTC. Complete variable domain (other parts from reference TRBV16 and TRBJ1-2): GEEVAQTPKHLVRGEGQKAKLYCAPIKGHSYVFWYQQVLKNEFKFLISFQNENVFDETGMPKERFSAKCLPNSPCSLEIQATKLEDSAVYFCASSPQGGGYGYTFGSGTRLTVV.

The chain links TRBV30 to TRBJ1-4; D gene uncertain. The CDR3 spans 11 residues. V was trimmed by 3 bases and J by 4 bases, leaving 3 bases between them. Per germline, CDR1 GTSNPN and CDR2 SVGIG (reference sequence). CDR3 residues: CAWSLNEKLFF. In nucleotides, the CDR3 is TGTGCCTGGAGCCTTAATGAAAAACTGTTTTTT.